This TCR beta chain was sequenced in a study of OX40 agonist ivuxolimab in advanced cancers. Profiled with immunoSEQ multiplex PCR; TCRdb holds only in-frame clones, not every one. Of tens of thousands of clones in the sample, roughly nine tenths were seen once. In germline, CDR1 is MNHEY, CDR2 SVGAGI. The V gene lost 5 bases and the J gene lost 0 bases, with 7 bases spanning the gap. This CDR3 has 14 amino acids. The receptor was derived from an adult with an advanced solid tumor such as melanoma, head and neck, liver or kidney cancer. The sequencing used CD4+ or CD8+ T cells sorted from blood, collected in a trial of the OX40 agonist ivuxolimab. The V call is TRBV6-5, the J call TRBJ1-4; perhaps TRBD1 as D (5 bases). CDR3 region: CASSLTATNEKLFF. The CDR3 DNA reads TGTGCCAGCAGTCTGACAGCAACTAATGAAAAACTGTTTTTT.